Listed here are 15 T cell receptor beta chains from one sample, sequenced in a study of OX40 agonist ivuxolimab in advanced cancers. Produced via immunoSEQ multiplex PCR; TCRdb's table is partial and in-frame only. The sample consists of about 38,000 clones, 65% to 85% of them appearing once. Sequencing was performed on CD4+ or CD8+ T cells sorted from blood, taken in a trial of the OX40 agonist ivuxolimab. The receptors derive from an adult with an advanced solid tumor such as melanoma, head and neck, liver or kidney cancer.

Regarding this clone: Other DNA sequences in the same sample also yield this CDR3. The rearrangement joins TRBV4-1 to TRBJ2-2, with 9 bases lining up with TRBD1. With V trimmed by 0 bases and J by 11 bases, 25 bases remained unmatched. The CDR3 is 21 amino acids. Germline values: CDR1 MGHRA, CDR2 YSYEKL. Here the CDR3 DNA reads TGCGCCAGCAGCCAAGATCCCGGGACAGGGCGGTTGGGGCGACGGGACGGAGAGCTGTTTTTT. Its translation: CASSQDPGTGRLGRRDGELFF.

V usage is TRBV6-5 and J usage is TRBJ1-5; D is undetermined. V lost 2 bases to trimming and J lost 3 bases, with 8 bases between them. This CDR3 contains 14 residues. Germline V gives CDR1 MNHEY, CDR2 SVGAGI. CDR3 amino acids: CASSYVGLNQPQHF. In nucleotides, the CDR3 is TGTGCCAGCAGTTACGTCGGGCTCAATCAGCCCCAGCATTTT.

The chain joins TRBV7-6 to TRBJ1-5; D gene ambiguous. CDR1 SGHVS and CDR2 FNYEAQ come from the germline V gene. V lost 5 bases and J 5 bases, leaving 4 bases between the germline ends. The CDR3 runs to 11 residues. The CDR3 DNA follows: TGTGCCAGCAGCACCGATCAGCCCCAGCATTTT. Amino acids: CASSTDQPQHF.

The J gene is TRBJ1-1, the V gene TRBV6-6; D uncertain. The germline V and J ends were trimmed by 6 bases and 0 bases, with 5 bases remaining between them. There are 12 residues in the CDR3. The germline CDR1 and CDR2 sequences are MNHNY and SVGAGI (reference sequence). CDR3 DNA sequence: TGTGCCAGCAGCCCGCTGAACACTGAAGCTTTCTTT. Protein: CASSPLNTEAFF.

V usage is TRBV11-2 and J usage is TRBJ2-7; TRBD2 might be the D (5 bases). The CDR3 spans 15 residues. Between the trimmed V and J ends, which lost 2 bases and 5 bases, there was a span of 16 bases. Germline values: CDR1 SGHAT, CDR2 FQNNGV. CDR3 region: CASSLKLDIKDEQYF. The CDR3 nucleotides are TGTGCCAGCAGCTTAAAACTAGACATAAAGGACGAGCAGTACTTC.

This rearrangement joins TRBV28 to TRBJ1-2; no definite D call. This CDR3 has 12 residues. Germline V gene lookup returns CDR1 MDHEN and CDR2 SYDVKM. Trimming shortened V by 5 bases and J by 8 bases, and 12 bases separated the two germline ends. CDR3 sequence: CASSVRRGGYTF. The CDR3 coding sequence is TGTGCCAGCAGTGTACGACGAGGCGGCTACACCTTC.

DNA for the CDR3: TGTGCCAGCTCACCTCCGACCTCCGGGACAGGGTGGAGTGAGCAGTTCTTC. As protein: CASSPPTSGTGWSEQFF. V gene TRBV18 combines with J gene TRBJ2-1; 9 bases are a match to TRBD1. With 3 bases clipped from V and 9 bases from J, the junction kept 15 bases outside the gene matches. CDR3 size: 17 residues. Germline CDR1 is KGHSH and CDR2 is LQKENI.

The CDR3 protein is CASSLDQGAYEQYF. The CDR3 bases are TGTGCCAGCAGCTTGGATCAGGGGGCTTACGAGCAGTACTTC. J is TRBJ2-7 and V is TRBV5-4, with 8 bases identical to TRBD1. Germline values: CDR1 SGHNT, CDR2 YYREEE (reference sequence). CDR3 length equals 14 residues. V trimming: 0 bases; J trimming: 4 bases; junction bases outside the gene matches: 3.

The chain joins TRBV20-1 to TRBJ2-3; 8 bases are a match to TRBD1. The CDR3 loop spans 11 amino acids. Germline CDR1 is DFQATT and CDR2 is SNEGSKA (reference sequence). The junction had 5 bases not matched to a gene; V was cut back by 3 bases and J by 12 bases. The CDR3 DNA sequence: TGCAGTGCTAGCTCGACAGGGGTCCAGTATTTT. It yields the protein CSASSTGVQYF.

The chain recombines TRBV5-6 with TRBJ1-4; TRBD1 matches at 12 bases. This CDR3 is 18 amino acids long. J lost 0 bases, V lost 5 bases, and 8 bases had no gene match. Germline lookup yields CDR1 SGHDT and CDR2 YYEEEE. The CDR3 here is CASRTGTGGDSTNEKLFF. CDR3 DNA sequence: TGTGCCAGCAGAACCGGGACAGGGGGCGATTCAACTAATGAAAAACTGTTTTTT.

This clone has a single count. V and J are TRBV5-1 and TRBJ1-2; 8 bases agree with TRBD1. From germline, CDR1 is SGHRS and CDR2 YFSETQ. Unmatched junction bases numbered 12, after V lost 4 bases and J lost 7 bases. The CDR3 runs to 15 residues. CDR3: CASSRRQGQGAGYTF. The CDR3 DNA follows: TGCGCCAGCAGCCGACGACAGGGGCAAGGGGCTGGCTACACCTTC.

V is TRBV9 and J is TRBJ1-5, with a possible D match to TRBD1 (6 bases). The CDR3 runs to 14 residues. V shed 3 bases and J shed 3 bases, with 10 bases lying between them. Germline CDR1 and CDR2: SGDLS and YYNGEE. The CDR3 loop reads CASSGRGNNQPQHF. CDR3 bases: TGTGCCAGCAGCGGCAGGGGAAACAATCAGCCCCAGCATTTT.

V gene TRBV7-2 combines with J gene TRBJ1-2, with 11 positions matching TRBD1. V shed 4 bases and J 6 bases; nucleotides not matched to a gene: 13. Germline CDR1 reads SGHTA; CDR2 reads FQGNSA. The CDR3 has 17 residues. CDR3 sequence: CASSSTGTGGPRHGYTF. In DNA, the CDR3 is TGTGCCAGCAGCTCCACCGGGACAGGGGGACCTCGGCATGGCTACACCTTC.

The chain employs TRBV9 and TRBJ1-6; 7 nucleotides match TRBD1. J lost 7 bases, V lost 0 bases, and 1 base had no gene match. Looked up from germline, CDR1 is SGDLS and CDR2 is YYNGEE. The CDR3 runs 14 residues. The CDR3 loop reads CASSVGQGNSPLHF. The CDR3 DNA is TGTGCCAGCAGCGTAGGACAGGGAAATTCACCCCTCCACTTT.

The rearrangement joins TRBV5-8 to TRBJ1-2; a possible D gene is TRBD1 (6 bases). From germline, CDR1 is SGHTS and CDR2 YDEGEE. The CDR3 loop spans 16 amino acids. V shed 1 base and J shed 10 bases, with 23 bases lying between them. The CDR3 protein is CASSLWRGTAGGDYTF. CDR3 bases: TGTGCCAGCAGCTTGTGGAGGGGGACGGCAGGCGGGGACTACACCTTC.